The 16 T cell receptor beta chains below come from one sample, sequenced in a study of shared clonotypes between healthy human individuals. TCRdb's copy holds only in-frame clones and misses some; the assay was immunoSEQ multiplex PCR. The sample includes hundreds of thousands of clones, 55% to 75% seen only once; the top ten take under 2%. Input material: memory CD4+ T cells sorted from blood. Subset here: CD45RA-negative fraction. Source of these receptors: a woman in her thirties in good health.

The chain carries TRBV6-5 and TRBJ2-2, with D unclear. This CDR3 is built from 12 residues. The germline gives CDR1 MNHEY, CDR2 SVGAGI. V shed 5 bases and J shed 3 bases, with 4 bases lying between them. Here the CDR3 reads CASSEDTGELFF. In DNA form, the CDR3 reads TGTGCCAGCAGTGAAGACACCGGGGAGCTGTTTTTT.

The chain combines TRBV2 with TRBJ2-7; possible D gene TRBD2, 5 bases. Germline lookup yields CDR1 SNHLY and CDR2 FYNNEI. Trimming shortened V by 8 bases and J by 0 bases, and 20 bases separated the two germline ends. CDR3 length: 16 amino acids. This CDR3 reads CASGGTAPVFSYEQYF. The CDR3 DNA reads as TGTGCCAGCGGAGGAACAGCCCCAGTTTTCTCCTACGAGCAGTACTTC.

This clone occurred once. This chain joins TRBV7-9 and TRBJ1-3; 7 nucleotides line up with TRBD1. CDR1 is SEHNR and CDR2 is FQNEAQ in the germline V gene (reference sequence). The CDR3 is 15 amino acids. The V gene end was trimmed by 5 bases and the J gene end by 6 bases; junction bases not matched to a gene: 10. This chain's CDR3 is CASSGSGTAKNTIYF. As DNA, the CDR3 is TGTGCCAGCAGCGGATCCGGGACAGCTAAAAACACCATATATTTT. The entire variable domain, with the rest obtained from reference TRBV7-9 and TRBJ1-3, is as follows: DTGVSQNPRHKITKRGQNVTFRCDPISEHNRLYWYRQTLGQGPEFLTYFQNEAQLEKSRLLSDRFSAERPKGSFSTLEIQRTEQGDSAMYLCASSGSGTAKNTIYFGEGSWLTVV.

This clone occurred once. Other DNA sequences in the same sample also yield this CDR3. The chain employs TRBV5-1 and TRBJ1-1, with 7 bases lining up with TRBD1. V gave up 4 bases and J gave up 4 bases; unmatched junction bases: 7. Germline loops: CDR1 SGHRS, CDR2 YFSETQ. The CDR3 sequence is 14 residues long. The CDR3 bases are TGCGCCAGCAGCCAAGGGACAGAAGGCACTGAAGCTTTCTTT. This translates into CASSQGTEGTEAFF.

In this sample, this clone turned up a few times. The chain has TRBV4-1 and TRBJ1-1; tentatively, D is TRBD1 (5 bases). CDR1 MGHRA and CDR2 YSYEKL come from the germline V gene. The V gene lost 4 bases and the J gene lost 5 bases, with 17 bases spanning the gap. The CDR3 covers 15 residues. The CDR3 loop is CASSLQQGLRTEAFF. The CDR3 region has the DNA TGCGCCAGCAGCCTGCAGCAGGGCCTTCGGACTGAAGCTTTCTTT.

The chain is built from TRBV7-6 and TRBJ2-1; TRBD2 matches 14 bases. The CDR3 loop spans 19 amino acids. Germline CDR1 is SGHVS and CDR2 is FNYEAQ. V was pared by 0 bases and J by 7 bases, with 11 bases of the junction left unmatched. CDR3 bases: TGTGCCAGCAGCTTAGCGGTCCCGGGACTAGCGGGAGTTGAAAATGAGCAGTTCTTC. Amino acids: CASSLAVPGLAGVENEQFF.

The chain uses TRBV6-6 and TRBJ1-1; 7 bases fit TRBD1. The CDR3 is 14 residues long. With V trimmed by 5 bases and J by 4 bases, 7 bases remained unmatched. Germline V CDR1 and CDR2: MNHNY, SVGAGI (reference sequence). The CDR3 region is CASSRNRGLTEAFF. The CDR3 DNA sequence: TGTGCCAGCAGTAGGAACAGGGGACTCACTGAAGCTTTCTTT.

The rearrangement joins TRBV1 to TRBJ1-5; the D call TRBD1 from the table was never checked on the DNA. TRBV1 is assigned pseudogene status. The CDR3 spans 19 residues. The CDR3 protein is CTSKESKTGHEGHNQPQHF. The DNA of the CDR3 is TGCACCAGCAAGGAATCCAAAACGGGCCACGAGGGACACAATCAGCCCCAGCATTTT.

The CDR3 bases are TGCGCCAGCAGCCCCGTAGGTGGGGGGCTCCAGCCCCAGCATTTT. Translating it yields CASSPVGGGLQPQHF. V and J are TRBV5-1 and TRBJ1-5, with TRBD1 as a possible D gene (6 bases). The CDR3 loop spans 15 amino acids. CDR1 is SGHRS and CDR2 is YFSETQ in the germline V gene. Trimming removed 4 bases from V and 7 bases from J, with 18 bases in between.

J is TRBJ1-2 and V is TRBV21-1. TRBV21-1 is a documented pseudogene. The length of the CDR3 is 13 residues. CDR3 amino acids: CASSRRRFYGYTF. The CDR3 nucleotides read TGTGCCAGCAGCAGACGGCGGTTCTATGGCTACACCTTC.

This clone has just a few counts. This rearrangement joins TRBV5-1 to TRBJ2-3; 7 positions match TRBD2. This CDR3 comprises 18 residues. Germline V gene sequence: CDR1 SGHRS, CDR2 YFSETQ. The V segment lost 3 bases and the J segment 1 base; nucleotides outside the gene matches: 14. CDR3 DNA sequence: TGCGCCAGCAGCTGGGGGACTATCGGAAAGGGTGGCACAGATACGCAGTATTTT. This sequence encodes CASSWGTIGKGGTDTQYF.

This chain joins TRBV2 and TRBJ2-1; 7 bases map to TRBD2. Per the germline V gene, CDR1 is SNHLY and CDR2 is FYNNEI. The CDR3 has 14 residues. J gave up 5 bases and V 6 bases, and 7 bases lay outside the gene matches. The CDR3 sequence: CASRPGLPNNEQFF. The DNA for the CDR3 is TGTGCCAGCAGACCGGGACTACCTAACAATGAGCAGTTCTTC.

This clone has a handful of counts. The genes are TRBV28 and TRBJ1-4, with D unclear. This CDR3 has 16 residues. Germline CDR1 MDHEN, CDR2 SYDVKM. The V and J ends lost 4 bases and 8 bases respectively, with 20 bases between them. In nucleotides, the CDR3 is TGTGCCAGCAGTTACCCCCGGACTGCCCGAAAGGAAAAACTGTTTTTT. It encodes CASSYPRTARKEKLFF.

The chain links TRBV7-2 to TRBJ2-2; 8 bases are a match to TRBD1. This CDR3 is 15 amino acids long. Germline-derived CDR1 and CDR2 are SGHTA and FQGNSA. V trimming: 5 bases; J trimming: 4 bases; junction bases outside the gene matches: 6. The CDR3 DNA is TGTGCCAGCAGCCCCCAGGGGGCGAGCACCGGGGAGCTGTTTTTT. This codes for CASSPQGASTGELFF.

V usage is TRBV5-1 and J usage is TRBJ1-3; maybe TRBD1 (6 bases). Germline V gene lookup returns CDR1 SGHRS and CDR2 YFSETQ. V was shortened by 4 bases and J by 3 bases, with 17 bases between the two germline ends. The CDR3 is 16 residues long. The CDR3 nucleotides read TGCGCCAGCAGCGCCTCAGGGGATTCGGGTGGAAACACCATATATTTT. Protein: CASSASGDSGGNTIYF.

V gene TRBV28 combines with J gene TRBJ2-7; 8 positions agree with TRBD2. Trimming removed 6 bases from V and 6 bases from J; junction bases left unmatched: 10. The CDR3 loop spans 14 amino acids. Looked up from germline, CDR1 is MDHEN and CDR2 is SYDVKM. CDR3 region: CASSPPAGVSEQYF. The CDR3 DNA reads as TGTGCCAGCAGCCCCCCAGCGGGAGTTTCCGAGCAGTACTTC.